This TCR beta chain was observed in a study of identical twins. The germline V gene encodes CDR1 SGHVS and CDR2 FQNEAQ. Trimming removed 1 base at V and 9 bases at J, with 13 bases between. The CDR3 has 14 residues. The table lists this clonotype with a few counts. TCRdb reprocessed the 5' RACE reads with MiXCR, giving one entry per CDR3 protein. Of under 300,000 distinct CDR3 sequences in the sample, about 13% were seen once. The sample also formed part of further work on yellow fever vaccine responses in identical twins.

V usage is TRBV7-8 and J usage is TRBJ2-1; D ambiguous. The TCR sequence derives from a woman younger than 35 in good health. The sequenced sample was memory (CD45RO+) T cells sorted from blood. The CDR3 protein is CASSLEVGGLEQFF. CDR3 DNA sequence: TGTGCCAGCAGCTTAGAAGTAGGTGGTCTTGAGCAGTTCTTC.